Presented here are 9 T cell receptor beta chains from one specimen sequenced in a study of neurological immune-mediated disorders. TCRdb fed the 5' RACE reads into MiXCR, producing one record per CDR3 protein. The sample holds 50,000 or so distinct CDR3 sequences, around a sixth seen once. Sequenced input: PBMCs. The receptors stem from a man between 60 and 75 years old in good health.

Points on this clonotype: This sequence may be a read error, since a much larger clone differs from it by one base. This chain joins TRBV12-3 or TRBV12-4 and TRBJ2-7, with 7 bases fitting TRBD2. This CDR3 is built from 15 residues. Trimming took 5 bases from V and 6 from J; bases not matched to a gene: 13. CDR3 residues: CASSAQSRLAGEQYF. In DNA, the CDR3 is TGTGCCAGCAGTGCCCAATCGCGACTAGCAGGCGAGCAGTACTTC.

The genes are TRBV19 and TRBJ2-1; 7 nucleotides line up with TRBD1. J lost 12 bases, V lost 7 bases, and 6 bases had no gene match. Germline V gene data show CDR1 as LNHDA and CDR2 as SQIVND (reference sequence). CDR3 size: 11 residues. In DNA, the CDR3 is TGTGCCAGTAAAAAACAGGGGAGGCAGTTCTTC. As protein: CASKKQGRQFF.

This clonotype was seen at least ten times. This sequence joins TRBV20-1 and TRBJ1-5, with 10 bases identical to TRBD1. Losses at the gene ends were 1 base for V and 3 bases for J; bases not matched to a gene: 15. The V gene's germline CDR1 is DFQATT and CDR2 SNEGSKA (reference sequence). The CDR3 spans 19 residues. The chain's CDR3 is CSARGWTGGKITVNQPQHF. As DNA, the CDR3 is TGCAGTGCTAGAGGCTGGACAGGGGGAAAGATCACCGTCAATCAGCCCCAGCATTTT.

Here the CDR3 reads CASSLGQANNEQFF. CDR3 nucleotide sequence: TGTGCCAGCAGCTTAGGACAGGCAAACAATGAGCAGTTCTTC. This chain uses TRBV11-3 with TRBJ2-1; tentatively, D is TRBD1 (6 bases). Looked up from germline, CDR1 is SGHNT and CDR2 is YENEEA. There are 14 residues in the CDR3. Trimming pared 1 base from V and 5 bases from J, leaving 9 bases between.

The chain joins TRBV18 to TRBJ1-3; no definite D call. Germline V gives CDR1 KGHSH, CDR2 LQKENI. CDR3 length equals 16 residues. The ends were cut back, 2 bases at V and 0 bases at J, with 11 bases in the middle. The CDR3 DNA reads as TGTGCCAGCTCACCAGGAGGTCCGAGCTCTGGAAACACCATATATTTT. It specifies CASSPGGPSSGNTIYF.

The table lists this clonotype with many counts. V gene TRBV6-2 or TRBV6-3 combines with J gene TRBJ1-5; 7 nucleotides match TRBD1. The CDR3 totals 14 residues. V shed 7 bases and J 3 bases; nucleotides not matched to a gene: 6. CDR1 MNHEY and CDR2 SVGEGT come from the germline V gene. CDR3 DNA sequence: TGTGCCAGCACAGGGACAGCCTACAATCAGCCCCAGCATTTT. Encoded protein: CASTGTAYNQPQHF.

On this clonotype: One end of the junction varies from germline; a read error may be responsible. The rearrangement links TRBV7-3 to TRBJ2-2; D is unclear. Germline CDR1 SGHTA, CDR2 FQGTGA. The CDR3 is 17 amino acids. CDR3 protein: CANSLTVNQFGAGELFF. CDR3 in DNA: TGTGCCAACAGCTTAACCGTGAACCAGTTTGGTGCCGGGGAGCTGTTTTTT.

This clonotype was counted at least ten times. V usage is TRBV20-1 and J usage is TRBJ1-2; D ambiguous. Germline-derived CDR1 and CDR2 are DFQATT and SNEGSKA (reference sequence). The CDR3 covers 11 residues. V lost 7 bases, J lost 4 bases, and 10 bases lay in between. The CDR3 loop is CSGRGFYGYTF. CDR3 coding DNA: TGCAGTGGCCGGGGATTCTATGGCTACACCTTC.

This clonotype was detected many times. This rearrangement joins TRBV29-1 to TRBJ2-5; the D gene is possibly TRBD1 (6 bases). Germline V gene data show CDR1 as SQVTM and CDR2 as ANQGSEA. V lost 6 bases to trimming and J lost 5 bases, with 13 bases between them. CDR3 length: 12 residues. Here the CDR3 reads CSVEQGTETQYF. DNA for the CDR3: TGCAGCGTCGAACAGGGTACGGAGACCCAGTACTTC.